This T cell receptor (beta chain) was sequenced for a study of blood T cell repertoires in COVID-19. Overall study context: Researchers got acute and convalescent COVID-19 samples from the United States, Italy and Spain.

Per the germline V gene, CDR1 is MNHNY and CDR2 is SVGAGI (reference sequence). The CDR3 spans 13 residues. V was trimmed by 6 bases and J by 5 bases, leaving 13 bases between them. Assay: immunoSEQ multiplex PCR; the TCRdb copy retains only in-frame clones and omits some. The sample holds 95,000 to 150,000 clones, around 83% seen once. Each participant's cohort was designated according to participant-reported clinical history. The sample taken for sequencing was PBMCs or T cells enriched from blood (not recorded which). This receptor was taken from a woman younger than 45 who had recovered from COVID-19. The rearrangement uses TRBV6-6 and TRBJ1-1; a weak D match, TRBD1 (6 bases). DNA of the CDR3: TGTGCCAGCAGATTCGACAGGCCTACTGAAGCTTTCTTT. Amino acid sequence: CASRFDRPTEAFF.